This is a list of T cell receptor beta chains from one sample in a study of regulatory T cells in long-lasting Graves disease. TCRdb ran MiXCR on the multiplex PCR reads and lists one entry per CDR3 protein. In the table there are 350,000 to 450,000 distinct CDR3 sequences, 10% to 15% of which are singletons. This same sample was also taken into another study, of T cells in Graves' hyperthyroidism and ophthalmopathy.

The material was peripheral blood mononuclear cells (PBMCs), obtained at new diagnosis, from a patient treated with antithyroid drugs. All receptors come from a young woman with Graves disease. CDR3s include the opening cysteine and the closing phenylalanine or tryptophan. A D gene is named only where the DNA matches it firmly. Clone sizes are given selectively: once, few, many, or a class where the clone is expanded.

d_call j_call clone_size v_call cdr3_nt cdr3_aa
TRBD1 TRBJ2-6 few TRBV7-9 TGTGCCAGCAGCTTAGCCGGAGACAGGGTTGGGGCCAACGTCCTGACTTTC CASSLAGDRVGANVLTF
NA TRBJ1-4 NA TRBV29-1 TGCAGCGTTCAAGGGGGGAAGGTGGAAGAAAAACTGTTTTTT CSVQGGKVEEKLFF
NA TRBJ2-1 few TRBV27 TGTGCCAGCAGTTTCGGCAGGCGTGGGTCCTACAATGAGCAGTTCTTC CASSFGRRGSYNEQFF
NA TRBJ1-1 many TRBV12-3/TRBV12-4 TGTGCCAGCAGCCTCCCGGGACACCCTGAAGCTTTCTTT CASSLPGHPEAFF
NA TRBJ2-7 NA TRBV11-2 TGTGCCAGCAGCCCCGAGGCCGGGGGTGGGGAGCAGTACTTC CASSPEAGGGEQYF
NA TRBJ1-2 many TRBV12-3/TRBV12-4 TGTGCCAGCGATAATGATCTAGGGGGGGGCCGGATGAGTGGCTACACCTTC CASDNDLGGGRMSGYTF
TRBD1 TRBJ2-5 NA TRBV4-1 TGCGCCAGCAGACTTTACAGGGGTTTAGAGGAGACCCAGTACTTC CASRLYRGLEETQYF
NA TRBJ2-5 NA TRBV27 TGTGCCAGCTGGGCATCCTCAGAGACCCAGTACTTC CASWASSETQYF
TRBD1 TRBJ1-2 many TRBV19 TGTGCCAGTAGCCTCAGGGGGCGAGGCTACACCTTC CASSLRGRGYTF
TRBD2 TRBJ2-1 NA TRBV9 TGTGCCAGCACCACGGGGGCTAGCGGGAGGGTTAGGAATGAGCAGTTCTTC CASTTGASGRVRNEQFF
TRBD2 TRBJ2-1 many TRBV28 TGTGCCAGCCTATCAAGGCGGGAGGGCCAATACAATGAGCAGTTCTTC CASLSRREGQYNEQFF
NA TRBJ2-2 many TRBV5-1 TGCGCCAGCGGACCGGATTCTAGCTTCAGCACCGGGGAGCTGTTTTTT CASGPDSSFSTGELFF
TRBD1 TRBJ2-1 few TRBV29-1 TGCAGCGTTGAATCTTGGGACAGGGGGTACAATGAGCAGTTCTTC CSVESWDRGYNEQFF
NA TRBJ1-4 many TRBV10-3 TGTGCCATCAGCCAGGGGTTAACTAATGAAAAACTGTTTTTT CAISQGLTNEKLFF
NA TRBJ2-2 many TRBV18 TGTGCCAGCTCAAGGACAAGGGCCACCGGGGAGCTGTTTTTT CASSRTRATGELFF
TRBD2 TRBJ2-7 many TRBV7-2 TGTGCCAGCAGCTACACCGGGACTAGCGGGATATACGAGCAGTACTTC CASSYTGTSGIYEQYF
TRBD1 TRBJ2-1 NA TRBV18 TGTGCCAGCTCCCTGGACAGGGCGCAGAATGAGCAGTTCTTC CASSLDRAQNEQFF
TRBD1 TRBJ2-1 many TRBV11-1 TGTGCCAGCAGTGAGGGGGCGACAGTTTCCTACAATGAGCAGTTCTTC CASSEGATVSYNEQFF
NA TRBJ1-2 many TRBV11-2 TGTGCCAGCAGCTTAGAGGTTGGCAGCCTCTATGGCTACACCTTC CASSLEVGSLYGYTF
NA TRBJ1-1 few TRBV6-2/TRBV6-3 TGTGCCAGCACTCCAGGGGAGTACCTCACTGAAGCTTTCTTT CASTPGEYLTEAFF
NA TRBJ2-1 many TRBV5-1 TGCGCCAGCAGCCGGCTAGAGTACAGCTCCTACAATGAGCAGTTCTTC CASSRLEYSSYNEQFF
TRBD2 TRBJ2-1 many TRBV7-9 TGTGCCAGCAGCATCCTACTAGCGGGCTCCTACAATGAGCAGTTCTTC CASSILLAGSYNEQFF
NA TRBJ2-5 NA TRBV19 TGTGCCAGTAGTATATGGGCTAGCTCGTACCAAGAGACCCAGTACTTC CASSIWASSYQETQYF
TRBD2 TRBJ2-7 NA TRBV7-2 TGTGCCAGCAGCTTAATCGTTAGCGGGGGGACCTCCTACGAGCAGTACTTC CASSLIVSGGTSYEQYF
NA TRBJ2-1 NA TRBV6-1 TGTGCCACTAAGTTACGGGACGGGACTGGGGTTGAAGTAGGCTACAATGAGCAGGTCTTC CATKLRDGTGVEVGYNEQVF
NA TRBJ2-5 many TRBV15 TGTGCCACCAGCAGAGATTCGGTAAAAGAGACCCAGTACTTC CATSRDSVKETQYF
NA TRBJ2-7 few TRBV5-5 TGTGCCAGCAGCTTGGGATGGGTACTAAGGAGCTCCTACGAGCAGTACTTC CASSLGWVLRSSYEQYF
NA TRBJ1-1 NA TRBV7-2 TGTGCCAGCAGCTTAGCGGTGGGTGAAGCTTTCTTT CASSLAVGEAFF
NA TRBJ2-6 NA TRBV19 TGTGCCAGTAAGGCAGGGCCCTCTGGGGCCAACGTCCTGACTTTC CASKAGPSGANVLTF
TRBD1 TRBJ2-3 many TRBV28 TGTGCCAGCAGTCTACTACAGGGGGCAGAAGATACGCAGTATTTT CASSLLQGAEDTQYF
TRBD2 TRBJ2-7 many TRBV5-1 TGCGCCAGCAGCAGGGCTAGCGGATACTACGAGCAGTACTTC CASSRASGYYEQYF
NA TRBJ2-5 NA TRBV5-4 TGTGCCAGCAGCCCCATTGGGATCGGGGAGACCCAGTACTTC CASSPIGIGETQYF
NA TRBJ2-7 few TRBV7-2 TGTGCCAGCAGCAAACGTCGGGGTTTTACCTACGAGCAGTACTTC CASSKRRGFTYEQYF
NA TRBJ1-1 many TRBV10-3 TGTGCCATCAGTGAGTCGGAACCTAAAGACACTGAAGCTTTCTTT CAISESEPKDTEAFF
TRBD1 TRBJ2-1 many TRBV7-9 TGTGCCAGCAGCTTAGTTTTGCGGACCGGGACAGGGGCCTGGGGTGAGCAGTTCTTC CASSLVLRTGTGAWGEQFF
NA TRBJ2-1 NA TRBV5-1 TGCGCCAGCAGCTTGGGGGGGCCCCCGGTCCATGAGCAGTTCTTC CASSLGGPPVHEQFF
TRBD1 TRBJ2-7 many TRBV2 TGTGCCAGCCTATGGAACAGGGGTCCCTACGAGCAGTACTTC CASLWNRGPYEQYF
TRBD1 TRBJ2-7 few TRBV20-1 TGCAGTGCTAGAGTCGACAGGGTTACAGCCGAGCAGTACTTC CSARVDRVTAEQYF
NA TRBJ1-1 many TRBV12-3/TRBV12-4 TGTGCCAGCAGCCCGGAGTCCTCGAACACTGAAGCTTTCTTT CASSPESSNTEAFF
TRBD2 TRBJ2-5 many TRBV25-1 TGTGCCAGCAGTGAAGGGTTGGGAGGGGAAACGGAATCCTGGGAGACCCAGTACTTC CASSEGLGGETESWETQYF
NA TRBJ1-5 many TRBV11-2 TGTGCCAGCAGCTTGGGGGTTTCTTCTCAGCCCCAGCATTTT CASSLGVSSQPQHF
TRBD2 TRBJ2-3 many TRBV29-1 TGCAGCGACCTTTACGCGGGGGGCACAGATACGCAGTATTTT CSDLYAGGTDTQYF
TRBD2 TRBJ2-3 many TRBV6-1 TGTGCCAGCAGTACCCGAGCGACTAGCGGGAGGAAGGATACGCAGTATTTT CASSTRATSGRKDTQYF
TRBD1 TRBJ1-1 many TRBV6-4 TGTGCCAGCAGTGACTCGAAGGGACAGAGAGACTCGAACACTGAAGCTTTCTTT CASSDSKGQRDSNTEAFF
TRBD2 TRBJ2-3 many TRBV29-1 TGCAGCGTTGTTAGCGGGAGCACAGATACGCAGTATTTT CSVVSGSTDTQYF
TRBD1 TRBJ2-5 many TRBV28 TGTGCCAGCAGTTTAGGACAGGGGAGTTTCCAAGAGACCCAGTACTTC CASSLGQGSFQETQYF
NA TRBJ2-5 few TRBV6-2/TRBV6-3 TGTGCCAGCAGTTACTCGATAGCGTCCCGGATGGAGACCCAGTACTTC CASSYSIASRMETQYF
NA TRBJ1-1 many TRBV12-3/TRBV12-4 TGTGCCAGCAGAAAGGGGGTAGAAGCTTTCTTT CASRKGVEAFF
NA TRBJ2-1 NA TRBV7-9 TGTGCCAGCAGCTTAGTTTCAGGTCTAGAGGAGCAGTTCTTC CASSLVSGLEEQFF
TRBD2 TRBJ2-6 many TRBV7-6 TGTGCCAGCAGCGAGGGACTAGCTAAGGGGCTTGGGGCCAACGTCCTGACTTTC CASSEGLAKGLGANVLTF
TRBD2 TRBJ2-3 NA TRBV6-1 TGTGCCAGCACCACTGGACTAGCGGGCGGAAGCACAGATACGCAGTATTTT CASTTGLAGGSTDTQYF
NA TRBJ2-2 few TRBV19 TGTGCCAGTAGACAATACCACACCATACCAGGGGAGCTGTTTTTT CASRQYHTIPGELFF